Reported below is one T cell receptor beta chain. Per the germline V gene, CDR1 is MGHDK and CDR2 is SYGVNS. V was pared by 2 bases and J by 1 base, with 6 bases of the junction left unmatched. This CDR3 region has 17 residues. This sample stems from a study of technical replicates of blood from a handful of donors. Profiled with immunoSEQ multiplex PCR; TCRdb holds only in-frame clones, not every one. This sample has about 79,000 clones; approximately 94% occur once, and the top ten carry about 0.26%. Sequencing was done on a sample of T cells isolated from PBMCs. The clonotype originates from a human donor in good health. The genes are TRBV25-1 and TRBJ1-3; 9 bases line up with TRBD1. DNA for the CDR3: TGTGCCAGCAGTGAACCGGGACAGGGCGGATCTGGAAACACCATATATTTT. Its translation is CASSEPGQGGSGNTIYF.